The entry below gives a single TCR beta chain sequence along with its context. This clone is identified as medium-sized (0.01 to 0.1%). Its binding antigen is unknown. Base qualities were left out, and no much larger clone turns up one base away. The library was prepared using PCR. The data were produced on an Illumina HiSeq 4000. High-throughput sequencing was used to profile the CDR3 region of the TCR beta-chain in every patient. Concerning the study's data processing: A classifier to discriminate distant-metastatic papillary thyroid cancer patients was built from CDR3 differences across clinicopathological groups. To measure repertoire diversity the researchers used the Shannon index, while the Morisita-Horn index served to gauge how similar the tumor and blood repertoires were. Through fastp at Q25 and MiXCR, TCRdb rebuilt clones from the public reads, retaining in-frame beta chains. TCRdb's processing, not the authors' own work, is the source of the V and J calls. The sample table holds about 13,000 clones, of which around 25% were seen once. The ten most abundant clones make up around 13% of the sample.

From V the trimming removes 4 bases and from J it removes 8 bases, while the gene matches leave 6 bases of the junction unaccounted for. The CDR3 spans 14 residues, from the cysteine through the phenylalanine. Solely the CDR3 DNA is kept, with 42 bases framed from the first base. Sequences KGHSH (CDR1) and LQKENI (CDR2) are obtained from the germline V gene. Before undergoing thyroid surgery, none of the patients had been given any kind of treatment. Patient clinical samples collected from about 2011 to 2018 were retrospectively analysed using T-cell receptor beta sequencing. The sample belongs to a study of metastatic and nonmetastatic thyroid tumors (dated by TCRdb to about 2020). General notes on the study: Repertoires from peripheral blood and from tumor or nodule tissue samples of malignant and benign thyroid patients were compared. What the research found in general, with its limitations: In both blood and tumor samples, TCR beta diversity was reported to be significantly higher in malignant tumors than in benign nodules.

Sequenced material: adjacent normal tissue. This receptor was taken from a female donor with papillary thyroid cancer or a benign thyroid nodule (not recorded which). Some clones in this sample may be carry-over from other donors' samples. The sequence joins TRBV18 to TRBJ1-4, with 8 bases aligning to TRBD1. The CDR3 in this case is CASSRSGGLEKLFF. Here is the DNA: TGTGCCAGCTCACGGTCAGGGGGCCTCGAAAAACTGTTTTTT.